These 20 T cell receptor beta chains came from one sample sequenced in a study of blood T cell repertoires in COVID-19. This table comes from immunoSEQ multiplex PCR, and its TCRdb copy is limited to in-frame clones, with some not included. The data hold around 230,000 clones, with roughly four fifths observed a single time. Material for sequencing was PBMCs or T cells enriched from blood (not recorded which). These receptors all come from a man aged 35-49 years who had recovered from COVID-19.

The CDR3 nucleotides are TGTGCCTGGAGTAATTCGGATAATTCACCCCTCCACTTT. Protein: CAWSNSDNSPLHF. The chain combines TRBV30 with TRBJ1-6, with no clear D. This CDR3 region has 13 residues. Deletions cut 2 bases from V and 5 bases from J, with 7 bases between. Germline CDR1 reads GTSNPN; CDR2 reads SVGIG (reference sequence).

This chain links TRBV5-4 with TRBJ1-4; TRBD1 might be the D (6 bases). This CDR3 has 14 amino acids. Germline CDR1 SGHNT, CDR2 YYREEE (reference sequence). Trimming cost V 4 bases and J 8 bases, with 15 bases left between them. CDR3: CASSKGGGKEKLFF. CDR3 bases: TGTGCCAGCAGCAAGGGGGGGGGTAAAGAAAAACTGTTTTTT.

The V call is TRBV4-1, the J call TRBJ2-1; 15 bases align to TRBD2. Trimming at V came to 0 bases and at J to 7 bases, leaving 7 bases not matched to a gene. Germline V lookup: CDR1 MGHRA, CDR2 YSYEKL. The CDR3 covers 18 residues. CDR3: CASSQDRTSGGARNEQFF. As DNA, the CDR3 is TGCGCCAGCAGCCAAGATCGGACTAGCGGGGGGGCCAGGAATGAGCAGTTCTTC.

The J gene is TRBJ2-7, the V gene TRBV27, with D possibly matching TRBD1 (5 bases). V lost 5 bases and J lost 6, with 14 bases in between. Germline CDR1 and CDR2: MNHEY and SMNVEV (reference sequence). The CDR3 totals 13 residues. CDR3 residues: CASSRQTFGEQYF. The CDR3 DNA follows: TGTGCCAGCAGTAGACAGACCTTTGGCGAGCAGTACTTC.

The J gene is TRBJ2-1, the V gene TRBV5-1, with TRBD1 identical over 12 bases. Germline V lookup: CDR1 SGHRS, CDR2 YFSETQ. V gave up 3 bases and J gave up 16 bases; unmatched junction bases: 11. The CDR3 loop spans 14 amino acids. The chain's CDR3 is CASSWNPGQGARFF. In DNA, the CDR3 is TGCGCCAGCAGCTGGAATCCGGGACAGGGGGCGCGATTCTTC. Full variable domain (rest looked up from reference TRBV5-1 and TRBJ2-1): KAGVTQTPRYLIKTRGQQVTLSCSPISGHRSVSWYQQTPGQGLQFLFEYFSETQRNKGNFPGRFSGRQFSNSRSEMNVSTLELGDSALYLCASSWNPGQGARFFGPGTRLTVL.

The J gene is TRBJ2-7, the V gene TRBV20-1; 7 bases agree with TRBD2. V lost 3 bases and J lost 4; bases outside the gene matches: 9. Germline V lookup: CDR1 DFQATT, CDR2 SNEGSKA (reference sequence). This CDR3 contains 14 residues. The DNA of the CDR3 is TGCAGTGCTAGTTTTCTAGCGGTAACATACGAGCAGTACTTC. Encoded protein: CSASFLAVTYEQYF.

V usage is TRBV19 and J usage is TRBJ1-2; TRBD1 is a possible D gene (5 bases). Germline values: CDR1 LNHDA, CDR2 SQIVND (reference sequence). The CDR3 has 13 residues. V lost 8 bases and J 0 bases, leaving 10 bases between the germline ends. CDR3 region: CASRGGTNYGYTF. The CDR3 DNA follows: TGTGCCAGTCGGGGGGGGACTAACTATGGCTACACCTTC.

V usage is TRBV7-8 and J usage is TRBJ1-2; D remains unclear. The germline V and J ends were trimmed by 1 base and 3 bases, with 6 bases remaining between them. The CDR3 length is 13 residues. Per the germline V gene, CDR1 is SGHVS and CDR2 is FQNEAQ. CDR3 region: CASSLVDDYGYTF. The CDR3 bases are TGTGCCAGCAGCTTAGTAGATGACTATGGCTACACCTTC.

This clone has just one count. The V and J genes are TRBV9 and TRBJ1-1, with 7 positions matching TRBD1. The germline gives CDR1 SGDLS, CDR2 YYNGEE. The CDR3 sequence is 16 residues long. J gave up 0 bases and V 3 bases, and 8 bases lay outside the gene matches. The CDR3 DNA reads TGTGCCAGCAGCGCCCTAGCACAGGGGATGAACACTGAAGCTTTCTTT. Its protein is CASSALAQGMNTEAFF.

Regarding this clone: A clone one base away is much larger, so this may be a read error. The chain is built from TRBV9 and TRBJ2-7; 9 bases match TRBD1. The CDR3 totals 12 residues. Germline V lookup: CDR1 SGDLS, CDR2 YYNGEE. The ends lost 6 bases at V and 3 bases at J; junction bases unmatched: 1. The CDR3 bases are TGTGCCAGCAAGGGACAGGGCTACGAGCAGTACTTC. This sequence encodes CASKGQGYEQYF.

The chain couples TRBV12-3 or TRBV12-4 to TRBJ1-5; the D is unclear. The CDR3 covers 13 residues. The V gene lost 6 bases and the J gene lost 1 base, with 7 bases spanning the gap. The CDR3 loop is CASRFQSNQPQHF. The CDR3 DNA reads TGTGCCAGCAGATTTCAAAGCAATCAGCCCCAGCATTTT.

The chain has TRBV11-2 and TRBJ1-6, with TRBD1 matching over 7 bases. The J segment lost 10 bases and the V segment lost 1 base, leaving 7 bases of the junction unmatched. The CDR3 has 15 residues. Germline V gene sequence: CDR1 SGHAT, CDR2 FQNNGV. CDR3 sequence (DNA): TGTGCCAGCAGCTTAGCGCCAGGGGGAGGCTCACCCCTCCACTTT. This translates into CASSLAPGGGSPLHF.

This clone has just one count. The V call is TRBV5-5, the J call TRBJ1-1; D gene uncertain. The CDR3 has 14 amino acids. Germline V gene lookup returns CDR1 SGHKS and CDR2 YYEKEE (reference sequence). V lost 3 bases to trimming and J lost 1 base, with 10 bases between them. The CDR3 protein is CASSYLARNTEAFF. The CDR3 region has the DNA TGTGCCAGCAGCTACCTCGCGAGGAACACTGAAGCTTTCTTT.

The chain links TRBV4-1 to TRBJ1-1, with D tentatively TRBD1 (6 bases). This CDR3 is 16 amino acids long. The germline gives CDR1 MGHRA, CDR2 YSYEKL. V lost 1 base and J 0 bases, leaving 12 bases between the germline ends. CDR3 DNA: TGCGCCAGCAGCCAAGGGGACACCGAAATGAACACTGAAGCTTTCTTT. Protein: CASSQGDTEMNTEAFF.

The chain joins TRBV7-6 to TRBJ1-5, with D uncertain. Germline V CDR1 and CDR2: SGHVS, FNYEAQ. CDR3 size: 16 residues. Trimming removed 1 base at V and 1 base at J, with 11 bases between. This CDR3 reads CASSLGAGGSNQPQHF. The CDR3 nucleotides read TGTGCCAGCAGCTTAGGGGCGGGTGGAAGCAATCAGCCCCAGCATTTT.

The gene calls are TRBV6-2 or TRBV6-3 and TRBJ1-5; no firm D call. From germline, CDR1 is MNHEY and CDR2 SVGEGT. This CDR3 contains 13 residues. V gave up 2 bases and J gave up 5 bases, with 7 bases separating them. CDR3 residues: CASSYQFHQPQHF. The CDR3 DNA sequence: TGTGCCAGCAGTTACCAGTTTCATCAGCCCCAGCATTTT.

The chain recombines TRBV18 with TRBJ1-2; TRBD1 matches 9 bases. Germline trimming cut 3 bases from V and 7 bases from J; bases unmatched to any gene: 6. Germline CDR1 is KGHSH and CDR2 is LQKENI. This CDR3 region has 14 residues. In DNA form, the CDR3 reads TGTGCCAGCTCACCGCCGGGACAGGGCTCTGGCTACACCTTC. As protein: CASSPPGQGSGYTF.

This chain connects TRBV6-5 to TRBJ2-2, with 8 bases identical to TRBD1. Losses at the gene ends were 5 bases for V and 5 bases for J; bases not matched to a gene: 7. Germline V gene data show CDR1 as MNHEY and CDR2 as SVGAGI. This CDR3 is built from 15 residues. Here the CDR3 reads CASSTDRVKTGELFF. The CDR3 bases are TGTGCCAGCAGTACGGACAGGGTAAAAACCGGGGAGCTGTTTTTT.

The CDR3 nucleotides read TGTGCCAGCAGCGTAGCTTTGACAGCTCAGGGGTCCGAGCAGTACTTC. Protein product: CASSVALTAQGSEQYF. The genes are TRBV9 and TRBJ2-7, with D maybe TRBD1 (6 bases). The CDR3 extends over 16 amino acids. V lost 0 bases to trimming and J lost 6 bases, with 19 bases between them. CDR1 is SGDLS, CDR2 YYNGEE, per germline.

The gene calls are TRBV4-2 and TRBJ2-4, with D possibly matching TRBD1 (5 bases). Germline-derived CDR1 and CDR2 are LGHNA and YNFKEQ. V was pared by 4 bases and J by 1 base, with 14 bases between. The CDR3 loop spans 16 amino acids. CDR3 sequence reads: CASSPSGLSAKNIQYF. The CDR3 bases are TGTGCCAGCAGCCCCTCAGGGTTGTCGGCCAAAAACATTCAGTACTTC.